One T cell receptor beta chain is described in this entry. The data derive from a study of blood T cell repertoires in COVID-19. Study in general: PBMCs, B-cell-depleted T cells, or T cells were the source of the cDNA or gDNA that made up the material.

In germline, CDR1 is SGHTA, CDR2 FQGTGA. The germline V and J ends were trimmed by 1 base and 3 bases, with 8 bases remaining between them. The CDR3 runs to 14 residues. Clones were read by immunoSEQ multiplex PCR, and TCRdb kept only the in-frame ones, dropping some. The data hold roughly 140,000 clones, with around nine tenths observed a single time. Specimen: peripheral blood. The TCR sequence derives from a human donor in a cohort sampled during active COVID-19. The chain uses TRBV7-3 and TRBJ2-3; maybe TRBD2 (5 bases). CDR3 amino acids: CASSLRAETDTQYF. CDR3 DNA: TGTGCCAGCAGCTTAAGAGCGGAGACAGATACGCAGTATTTT.